What follows is one T cell receptor (beta chain) and its context. Its antigen is still unknown. This sample stems from a study of shared clonotypes between healthy human individuals. On the study more broadly: Donor ages ranged 18 to 49 years: a couple of women, a few men. Broader study findings: Rarefaction analysis demonstrated incomplete sorted-subset sequencing notwithstanding large depth. The study found about 5% of naive CD4 clonotypes shared across four donors.

Germline loops: CDR1 LNHDA, CDR2 SQIVND (reference sequence). Trimming at V came to 6 bases and at J to 8 bases, leaving 13 bases not matched to a gene. The CDR3 length is 15 residues. Sequenced by immunoSEQ multiplex PCR; TCRdb stores in-frame clones only, minus some. The table lists 2 million to 2.5 million clones, approximately 90% of them singletons. Material for sequencing was naive CD4+ T cells from PBMCs. Indicated subset: CD45RA+ positively selected. The genes are TRBV19 and TRBJ2-1; TRBD2 matches 7 bases. The origin of this receptor is a young man in good health. Some clones in this sample may be carry-over from other donors' samples. This CDR3 reads CASSRGLVDRYEQFF. The CDR3 bases are TGTGCCAGTAGCCGAGGACTAGTCGACCGGTATGAGCAGTTCTTC. Combining the CDR3 with reference TRBV19 and TRBJ2-1 gives the whole variable domain DGGITQSPKYLFRKEGQNVTLSCEQNLNHDAMYWYRQDPGQGLRLIYYSQIVNDFQKGDIAEGYSVSREKKESFPLTVTSAQKNPTAFYLCASSRGLVDRYEQFFGPGTRLTVL.